This TCR beta chain was observed in a study of OX40 agonist ivuxolimab in advanced cancers. Study-wide results and caveats: Clonal expansion by week 6 occurred in CD4+ and CD8+ blood T cells (at 0.1 to 3.0 mg/kg). Compared with CD4+, CD8+ T cells on average had more expanded clones.

The CDR3 has 14 residues. Trimming left V 2 bases short and J 0 bases short, with 8 bases between. Germline CDR1 and CDR2: SGHTS and YDEGEE. Method: immunoSEQ multiplex PCR; TCRdb's copy keeps in-frame clones and lacks some. The sample contains approximately 100,000 clones, 90% of which appear only once. Individuals having autoimmune disease history or systemic immunosuppression were not enrolled. This clone showed up many times. Its specificity is unknown. This TCR was recovered from an adult with an advanced solid tumor such as melanoma, head and neck, liver or kidney cancer. V usage is TRBV5-8 and J usage is TRBJ1-1; D is ambiguous. The specimen comprised CD4+ or CD8+ T cells sorted from blood, sampled in a trial of the OX40 agonist ivuxolimab. The DNA of the CDR3 is TGTGCCAGCAGCTTCGCAGATTTGAACACTGAAGCTTTCTTT. This encodes CASSFADLNTEAFF.